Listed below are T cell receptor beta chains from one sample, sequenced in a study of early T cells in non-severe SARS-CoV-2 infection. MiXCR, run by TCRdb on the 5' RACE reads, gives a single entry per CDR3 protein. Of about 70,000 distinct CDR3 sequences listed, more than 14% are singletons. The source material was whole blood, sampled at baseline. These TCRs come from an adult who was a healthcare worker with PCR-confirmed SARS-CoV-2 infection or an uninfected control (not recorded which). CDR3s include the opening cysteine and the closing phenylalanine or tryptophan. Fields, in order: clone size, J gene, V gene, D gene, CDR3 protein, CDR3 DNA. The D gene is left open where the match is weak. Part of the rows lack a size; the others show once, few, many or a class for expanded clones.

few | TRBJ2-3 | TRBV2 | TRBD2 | CASSEATTSGTDTQYF | TGTGCCAGCAGTGAAGCGACCACTAGCGGGACAGATACGCAGTATTTT
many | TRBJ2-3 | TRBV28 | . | CASSPPDLMSTDTQYF | TGTGCCAGCAGTCCCCCGGACTTAATGAGCACAGATACGCAGTATTTT
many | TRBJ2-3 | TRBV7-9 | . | CASILPTGLDTQYF | TGTGCCAGCATCCTCCCCACAGGGTTAGATACGCAGTATTTT
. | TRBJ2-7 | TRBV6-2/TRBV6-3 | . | CASTSGANYEQYF | TGTGCCAGCACATCGGGAGCAAACTACGAGCAGTACTTC
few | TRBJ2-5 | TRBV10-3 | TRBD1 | CAIGTGGGETQYF | TGTGCCATCGGGACAGGGGGCGGCGAGACCCAGTACTTC
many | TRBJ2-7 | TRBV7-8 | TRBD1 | CASSLADRGRGEQYF | TGTGCCAGCAGCTTAGCGGACAGGGGAAGGGGCGAGCAGTACTTC
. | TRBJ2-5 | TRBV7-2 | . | CASSSRFWETQYF | TGTGCCAGCAGCTCCCGCTTTTGGGAGACCCAGTACTTC
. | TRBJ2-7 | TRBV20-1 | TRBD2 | CSTKTSGVYEQYF | TGCAGTACCAAGACTAGCGGCGTGTACGAGCAGTACTTC
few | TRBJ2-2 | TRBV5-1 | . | CASSKLEAGELFF | TGCGCCAGCAGCAAACTGGAGGCCGGGGAGCTGTTTTTT
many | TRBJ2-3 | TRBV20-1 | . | CSAARGPSSTDTQYF | TGCAGTGCCGCCCGAGGCCCCTCTAGCACAGATACGCAGTATTTT
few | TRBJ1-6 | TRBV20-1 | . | CSAPISRGNSPLHF | TGCAGTGCTCCAATCTCCAGGGGAAATTCACCCCTCCACTTT
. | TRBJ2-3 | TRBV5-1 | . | CASSLRTGEADTQYF | TGCGCCAGCAGCTTGAGGACGGGAGAGGCAGATACGCAGTATTTT
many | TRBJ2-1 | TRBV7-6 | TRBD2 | CASSVQAGGVYNEQFF | TGTGCCAGCAGCGTACAAGCGGGAGGCGTCTACAATGAGCAGTTCTTC
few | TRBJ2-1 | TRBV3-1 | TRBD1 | CASSQKGTVLGQFF | TGTGCCAGCAGCCAGAAGGGGACAGTGCTAGGGCAGTTCTTC
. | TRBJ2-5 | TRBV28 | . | CASSRLANQETQYF | TGTGCCAGCAGTAGGCTAGCGAATCAAGAGACCCAGTACTTC
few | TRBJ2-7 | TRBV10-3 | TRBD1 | CAISESMGRQGASEQYF | TGTGCCATCAGTGAGTCCATGGGGCGACAGGGGGCGTCCGAGCAGTACTTC
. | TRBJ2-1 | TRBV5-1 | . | CASSSSARDSSPNEQFF | TGCGCCAGCAGCTCTTCGGCCCGGGACTCCAGCCCCAATGAGCAGTTCTTC
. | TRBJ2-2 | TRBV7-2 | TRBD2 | CASSPTSGSYTGELFF | TGTGCCAGCAGCCCCACTAGCGGGAGTTATACCGGGGAGCTGTTTTTT
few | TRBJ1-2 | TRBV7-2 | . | CASSLRGMDGYTF | TGTGCCAGCAGCTTACGGGGAATGGATGGCTACACCTTC
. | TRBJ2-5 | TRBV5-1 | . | CASSPSPPRETQYF | TGCGCCAGCAGTCCGAGCCCCCCGCGAGAGACCCAGTACTTC
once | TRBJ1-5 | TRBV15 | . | CATSRGDDQPQHF | TGTGCCACCAGCAGGGGGGACGATCAGCCCCAGCATTTT
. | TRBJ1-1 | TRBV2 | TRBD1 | CASSRQGGDTEAFF | TGTGCCAGCAGCCGTCAGGGGGGGGACACTGAAGCTTTCTTT
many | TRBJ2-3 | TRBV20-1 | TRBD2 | CSARGTSGFMGGDTQYF | TGCAGTGCTAGAGGGACTAGCGGTTTCATGGGTGGAGATACGCAGTATTTT
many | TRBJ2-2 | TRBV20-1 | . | CSARDLLRGAIAGELFF | TGCAGTGCTAGAGATCTTCTAAGGGGAGCGATTGCCGGGGAGCTGTTTTTT
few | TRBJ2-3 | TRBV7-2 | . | CASSLFPLRDTQYF | TGTGCCAGCAGCTTATTTCCACTCAGAGATACGCAGTATTTT
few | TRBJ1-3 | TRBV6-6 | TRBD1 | CASRLGTGVNTIYF | TGTGCCAGTCGATTGGGGACAGGGGTAAACACCATATATTTT
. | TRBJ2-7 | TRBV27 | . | CASSFGQGPSYEQYF | TGTGCCAGCAGTTTTGGGCAGGGCCCCTCCTACGAGCAGTACTTC
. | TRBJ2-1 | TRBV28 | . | CASQQGWNEQFF | TGTGCCAGCCAGCAGGGTTGGAATGAGCAGTTCTTC
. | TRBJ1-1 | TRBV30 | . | CAWSAGPREAFF | TGTGCCTGGAGCGCGGGACCCCGAGAAGCTTTCTTT
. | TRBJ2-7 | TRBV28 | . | CASTFLEGSYEQYF | TGTGCCAGCACCTTTCTCGAGGGCTCCTACGAGCAGTACTTC
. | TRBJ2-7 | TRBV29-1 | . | CSAGDAYEQYF | TGCAGCGCGGGGGATGCCTACGAGCAGTACTTC
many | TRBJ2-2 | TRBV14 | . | CASSQDGPVLRHTGELFF | TGTGCCAGCAGCCAAGATGGCCCAGTGCTGCGACACACCGGGGAGCTGTTTTTT
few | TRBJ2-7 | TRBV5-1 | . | CASSSPGTSQTGEQYF | TGCGCCAGCAGCTCGCCGGGGACCTCTCAGACGGGTGAGCAGTACTTC
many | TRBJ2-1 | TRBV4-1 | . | CASSHPAGDNEQFF | TGCGCCAGCAGCCACCCGGCCGGAGACAATGAGCAGTTCTTC
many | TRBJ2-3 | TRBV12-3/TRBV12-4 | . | CASSLEPLGPTTDTQYF | TGTGCCAGCAGTTTAGAGCCGTTAGGACCGACTACAGATACGCAGTATTTT
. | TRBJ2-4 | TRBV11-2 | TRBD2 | CASSLDRGLAANIQYF | TGTGCCAGCAGCTTAGACCGAGGGCTAGCGGCAAACATTCAGTACTTC
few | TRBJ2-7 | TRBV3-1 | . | CASSQLWDSSYEQYF | TGTGCCAGCAGCCAACTTTGGGACTCCTCCTACGAGCAGTACTTC
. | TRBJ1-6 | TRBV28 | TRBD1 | CASSQEGQGRGNSPLHF | TGTGCCAGCAGTCAAGAGGGACAGGGACGAGGGAATTCACCCCTCCACTTT
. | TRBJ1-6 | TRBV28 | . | CASSTGSYNSPLHF | TGTGCCAGCAGCACCGGCTCCTATAATTCACCCCTCCACTTT
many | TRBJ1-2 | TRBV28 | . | CASRTEAVTSYGYTF | TGTGCCAGCAGAACAGAGGCAGTCACCTCCTATGGCTACACCTTC
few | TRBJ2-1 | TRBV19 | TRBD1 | CASSIGDRGLNEQFF | TGTGCCAGTAGTATAGGTGACAGGGGGCTGAATGAGCAGTTCTTC
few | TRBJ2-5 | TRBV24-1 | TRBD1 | CATSDRGTGPQETQYF | TGTGCCACCAGTGATCGCGGGACAGGGCCCCAAGAGACCCAGTACTTC
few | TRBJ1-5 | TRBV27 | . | CASSLARGSQPQHF | TGTGCCAGCAGTTTAGCCAGGGGCTCTCAGCCCCAGCATTTT
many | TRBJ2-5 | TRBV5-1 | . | CASSLMVGTSGETQYF | TGCGCCAGCAGCTTGATGGTGGGGACATCGGGGGAGACCCAGTACTTC
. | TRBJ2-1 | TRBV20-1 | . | CSAFREGAGSEISYNEQFF | TGCAGTGCCTTCCGTGAGGGGGCCGGGAGCGAAATATCCTACAATGAGCAGTTCTTC
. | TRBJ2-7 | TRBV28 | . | CASSTRHLEQYF | TGTGCCAGCAGTACAAGACACCTCGAGCAGTACTTC
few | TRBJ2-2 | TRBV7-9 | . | CASSLVWSDTGELFF | TGTGCCAGCAGCTTAGTATGGTCCGACACCGGGGAGCTGTTTTTT
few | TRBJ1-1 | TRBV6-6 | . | CASLPLDPNTEAFF | TGTGCCAGCCTTCCGTTAGACCCGAACACTGAAGCTTTCTTT
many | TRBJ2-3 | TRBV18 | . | CASSPDTSSTDTQYF | TGTGCCAGCTCACCAGACACGTCTAGCACAGATACGCAGTATTTT
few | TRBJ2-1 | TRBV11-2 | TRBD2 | CASSLLAGGDNEQFF | TGTGCCAGCAGCTTATTAGCGGGAGGGGACAATGAGCAGTTCTTC
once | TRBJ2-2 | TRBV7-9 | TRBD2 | CASSPAGGGGELFF | TGTGCCAGCAGCCCGGCGGGAGGAGGCGGGGAGCTGTTTTTT
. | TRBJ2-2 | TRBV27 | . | CASSLRQVLGGELFF | TGTGCCAGCAGTTTAAGACAGGTTCTCGGCGGGGAGCTGTTTTTT
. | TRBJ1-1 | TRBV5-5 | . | CASSLGPGQNTEAFF | TGTGCCAGCAGCTTGGGGCCGGGACAGAACACTGAAGCTTTCTTT
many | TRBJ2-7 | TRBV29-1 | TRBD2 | CSVTLAERGGQYF | TGCAGCGTTACACTAGCGGAAAGAGGCGGGCAGTACTTC